The clone carrying this T cell receptor (beta chain) was picked up many times. These data originate in a study of human T cells and chemical hapten exposure. Looking at the study overall: The patient population, which was mostly female, had alopecia areata, totalis or universalis.

Germline V gives CDR1 SEHNR, CDR2 FQNEAQ (reference sequence). The length of the CDR3 is 13 residues. The V end was cut by 4 bases, the J end by 5 bases, with 11 bases between. The time point is: pre-sensitization, week 0. Indicated treatment: therapeutic diphenylcyclopropenone sensitization with weekly scalp DPC. TCRdb independently ran MiXCR on the RACE reads; one entry per CDR3 protein. The table records some 400,000 distinct CDR3 sequences, around 5.5% of them present only once. The rearrangement joins TRBV7-9 to TRBJ1-2; no reliable D call. The sequence derives from a woman in her fifties or sixties with alopecia areata. Some clones in this sample may be carry-over from other donors' samples. The source was whole blood, collected in connection with sensitization to the hapten diphenylcyclopropenone (DPC). DNA of the CDR3: TGTGCCAGCAGCTCTACAGTTGAGTATGGCTACACCTTC. Translation gives CASSSTVEYGYTF. Looking up the rest from reference TRBV7-9 and TRBJ1-2 gives the full variable domain: DTGVSQNPRHKITKRGQNVTFRCDPISEHNRLYWYRQTLGQGPEFLTYFQNEAQLEKSRLLSDRFSAERPKGSFSTLEIQRTEQGDSAMYLCASSSTVEYGYTFGSGTRLTVV.